A single sample gave rise to the 6 T cell receptor beta chains below, sequenced in a study of blood T cell repertoires in COVID-19. The table came from immunoSEQ multiplex PCR; TCRdb's copy has only in-frame clones and leaves some out. Of under 200,000 clones listed, roughly 82% are singletons. Sequencing used PBMCs or T cells enriched from blood (not recorded which). These receptors all stem from a woman aged 60-70 years with acute COVID-19.

V is TRBV29-1 and J is TRBJ1-1, with D unclear. The CDR3 is made up of 11 amino acids. Germline V gene data show CDR1 as SQVTM and CDR2 as ANQGSEA. Trimming cost V 7 bases and J 1 base, with 7 bases left between them. The CDR3 reads CSGLKNTEAFF. CDR3 DNA: TGCAGCGGCCTAAAGAACACTGAAGCTTTCTTT.

The DNA of the CDR3 is TGTGCCAGCAGGACACAGGGTGAGCCCCAGCATTTT. Translation: CASRTQGEPQHF. The chain couples TRBV12-3 or TRBV12-4 to TRBJ1-5; D is perhaps TRBD1 (6 bases). The CDR3 sequence is 12 residues long. V dropped 6 bases and J dropped 8 bases, with 11 bases sitting between them.

V and J are TRBV29-1 and TRBJ2-1; 7 bases map to TRBD2. From germline, CDR1 is SQVTM and CDR2 ANQGSEA. The V segment lost 7 bases and the J segment 1 base; nucleotides outside the gene matches: 4. The CDR3 spans 13 residues. The CDR3 sequence is CSGGAGSYNEQFF. The CDR3 DNA reads TGCAGCGGTGGAGCGGGATCCTACAATGAGCAGTTCTTC.

The V call is TRBV7-2, the J call TRBJ2-3; 12 bases are a match to TRBD2. Germline CDR1 is SGHTA and CDR2 is FQGNSA. The CDR3 contains 15 residues. V lost 2 bases to trimming and J lost 6 bases; unmatched junction nucleotides: 3. The CDR3 DNA reads TGTGCCAGCAGCTTACTAGCGGGGGGGCGGGATACGCAGTATTTT. It codes for CASSLLAGGRDTQYF. The variable domain in full, completed from reference TRBV7-2 and TRBJ2-3, reads GAGVSQSPSNKVTEKGKDVELRCDPISGHTALYWYRQSLGQGLEFLIYFQGNSAPDKSGLPSDRFSAERTGGSVSTLTIQRTQQEDSAVYLCASSLLAGGRDTQYFGPGTRLTVL.

The chain is built from TRBV2 and TRBJ2-1; 10 nucleotides line up with TRBD1. CDR1 and CDR2 (germline): SNHLY, FYNNEI. J gave up 0 bases and V 1 base, and 3 bases lay outside the gene matches. The CDR3 has 17 residues. CDR3 sequence reads: CASSEVRTGGSYNEQFF. DNA of the CDR3: TGTGCCAGCAGTGAAGTTAGGACAGGGGGCTCCTACAATGAGCAGTTCTTC.

This clone was seen more than once but under ten times. Written as DNA, the CDR3 is TGTGCCACCAGCACCTTCGGGTCGGGGGGCGTCAAAAACCACTATGGCTACACCTTC. Translation gives CATSTFGSGGVKNHYGYTF. This chain joins TRBV15 and TRBJ1-2; possibly TRBD1 for D (6 bases). This CDR3 has 19 amino acids. Trimming stripped 4 bases from V and 3 bases from J, with 27 bases between. The germline CDR1 and CDR2 sequences are LNHNV and YYDKDF (reference sequence).